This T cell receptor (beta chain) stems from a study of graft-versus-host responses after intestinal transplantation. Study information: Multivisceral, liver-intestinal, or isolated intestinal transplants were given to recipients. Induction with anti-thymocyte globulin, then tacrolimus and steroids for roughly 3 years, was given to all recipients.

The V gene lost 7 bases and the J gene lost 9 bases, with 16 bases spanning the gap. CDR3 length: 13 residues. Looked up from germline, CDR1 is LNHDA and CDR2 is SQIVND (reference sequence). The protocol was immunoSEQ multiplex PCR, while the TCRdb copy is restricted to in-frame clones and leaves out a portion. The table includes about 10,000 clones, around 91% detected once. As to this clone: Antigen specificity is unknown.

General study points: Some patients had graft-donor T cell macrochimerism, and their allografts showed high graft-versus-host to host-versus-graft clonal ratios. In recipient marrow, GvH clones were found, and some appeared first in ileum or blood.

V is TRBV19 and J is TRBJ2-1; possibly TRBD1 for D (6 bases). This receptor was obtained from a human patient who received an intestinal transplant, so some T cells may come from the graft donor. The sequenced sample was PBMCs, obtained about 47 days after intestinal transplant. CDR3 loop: CASKPTGYGEQFF. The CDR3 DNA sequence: TGTGCCAGTAAGCCAACAGGGTACGGTGAGCAGTTCTTC.